The 4 T cell receptor beta chains below come from one sample, sequenced in a study of T cells in tuberculosis. Cells were sorted from thawed PBMC rested overnight and stained with GMM-loaded CD1B tetramer, viability dye and anti-CD3. CD1B tetramers were loaded with Rhodococcus equi-derived C32 glucose monomycolate. The method was immunoSEQ multiplex PCR; TCRdb's version includes in-frame clones alone and lacks a portion of them. The sample has roughly 92,000 clones; approximately 91% are singletons. Sequencing input: CD1b-GMM tetramer-negative cells sorted from PBMCs. These receptors originate from an adult woman with latent tuberculosis.

This clone was counted a few times. The chain links TRBV7-9 to TRBJ1-2, with a tentative D call TRBD1 (6 bases). V lost 3 bases to trimming and J lost 8 bases, with 10 bases between them. CDR1 is SEHNR and CDR2 is FQNEAQ in the germline V gene (reference sequence). The CDR3 spans 12 residues. CDR3 bases: TGTGCCAGCAGCTTTGACAGGCCAGGCTACACCTTC. This translates into CASSFDRPGYTF.

In its sample, this clone was seen once. The chain joins TRBV19 to TRBJ2-3; 11 bases agree with TRBD2. V was pared by 5 bases and J by 5 bases, with 9 bases of the junction left unmatched. The CDR3 runs 16 residues. CDR1 and CDR2 from the germline V gene are LNHDA and SQIVND (reference sequence). CDR3 sequence: CASSLFIAGGGDTQYF. CDR3 DNA sequence: TGTGCCAGTAGTCTCTTCATAGCGGGGGGGGGAGATACGCAGTATTTT.

This clone was counted a single time. At the DNA level, this CDR3 is encoded by other sequences in the same sample as well. The V call is TRBV7-9, the J call TRBJ1-2; 7 bases map to TRBD1. Germline trimming cut 0 bases from V and 7 bases from J; bases unmatched to any gene: 8. This CDR3 is 15 amino acids long. CDR1 is SEHNR and CDR2 is FQNEAQ in the germline V gene (reference sequence). The DNA for the CDR3 is TGTGCCAGCAGCTTAGCGTGGGTAGGGGACAGTGGCTACACCTTC. This translates into CASSLAWVGDSGYTF.

The chain carries TRBV11-2 and TRBJ2-1, with a weak D call TRBD1 (6 bases). Germline lookup yields CDR1 SGHAT and CDR2 FQNNGV. This CDR3 region has 15 residues. Trimming pared 3 bases from V and 1 base from J, leaving 10 bases between. CDR3 residues: CASSFQGLSYNEQFF. CDR3 nucleotide sequence: TGTGCCAGCAGCTTCCAGGGGTTGTCCTACAATGAGCAGTTCTTC.